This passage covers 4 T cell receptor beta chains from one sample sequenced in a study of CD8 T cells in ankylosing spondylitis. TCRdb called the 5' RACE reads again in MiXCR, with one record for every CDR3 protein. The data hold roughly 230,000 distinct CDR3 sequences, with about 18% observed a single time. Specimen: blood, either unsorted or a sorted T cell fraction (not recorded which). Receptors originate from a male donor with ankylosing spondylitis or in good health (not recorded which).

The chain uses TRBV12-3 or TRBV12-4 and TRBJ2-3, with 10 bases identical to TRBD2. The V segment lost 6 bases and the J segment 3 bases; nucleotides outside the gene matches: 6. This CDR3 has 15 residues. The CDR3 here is CASSDGLADTDTQYF. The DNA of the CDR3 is TGTGCCAGCAGCGACGGACTAGCGGATACAGATACGCAGTATTTT.

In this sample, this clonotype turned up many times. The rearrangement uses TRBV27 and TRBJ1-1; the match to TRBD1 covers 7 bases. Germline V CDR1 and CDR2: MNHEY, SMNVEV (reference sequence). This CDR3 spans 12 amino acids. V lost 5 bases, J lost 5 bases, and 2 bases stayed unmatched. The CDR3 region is CASSKTGTEAFF. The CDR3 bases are TGTGCCAGCAGTAAGACAGGGACTGAAGCTTTCTTT.

The chain's CDR3 is CASRPPASGNEQFF. The CDR3 DNA is TGTGCCAGCAGGCCCCCAGCTAGCGGGAATGAGCAGTTCTTC. This chain links TRBV6-1 with TRBJ2-1; 8 bases match TRBD2. Germline V CDR1 and CDR2: MNHNS, SASEGT. Trimming took 6 bases from V and 7 from J; bases not matched to a gene: 8. The CDR3 sequence is 14 residues long.

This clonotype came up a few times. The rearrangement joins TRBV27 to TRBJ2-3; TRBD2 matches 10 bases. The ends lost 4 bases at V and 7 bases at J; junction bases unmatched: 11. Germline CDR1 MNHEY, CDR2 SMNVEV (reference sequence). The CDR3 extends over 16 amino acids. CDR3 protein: CASSYASSGSGNTQYF. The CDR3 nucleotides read TGTGCCAGCAGTTACGCCTCTAGCGGGAGTGGAAATACGCAGTATTTT.